This T cell receptor beta chain is drawn from a study of PD-L1 blockade in urothelial cancer. Study-level information: The patients first took atezolizumab around 2014, receiving 1,200 mg intravenously every 3 weeks.

Study-level results: Tumor-associated TCR clones expanded more in blood at 3 weeks in patients with durable benefit.

Time point meaning: peripheral blood 6 weeks after treatment start. In germline, CDR1 is MNHNS, CDR2 SASEGT. The CDR3 is made up of 15 amino acids. V gave up 4 bases and J gave up 0 bases, with 13 bases separating them. Only in-frame clones appear in the TCRdb table, and some are missing; sequencing was by immunoSEQ multiplex PCR. The sample lists about 130,000 clones, roughly 88% seen once, with roughly 2.3% in the top ten. As to this clone: Its antigen is as yet unknown.

The source is a man aged 45-60 years with urothelial cancer. This chain uses TRBV6-1 with TRBJ2-7; D is possibly TRBD1 (6 bases). Material: PBMCs, obtained around atezolizumab (anti-PD-L1) treatment. The CDR3 loop is CASSAYRVPSYEQYF. For the CDR3, the DNA is TGTGCCAGCAGTGCTTACAGGGTCCCCTCCTACGAGCAGTACTTC.